This is a list of T cell receptor beta chains from one sample in a study of blood T cell repertoires in COVID-19. Only in-frame clones appear in the TCRdb table, and some are missing; sequencing was by immunoSEQ multiplex PCR. The sample has about 220,000 clones; roughly 81% are singletons. Sample: peripheral blood. The receptors originated from a man aged 45 to 65 who had recovered from COVID-19. Both conserved end residues are part of each CDR3. The order of the fields is J gene, clone size, V gene, D gene, CDR3 DNA, CDR3 protein. The D gene is left open where the match is weak. Rows may omit the clone size; those that give it use once, few, many or a size class.

>TRBJ2-2|NA|TRBV2|TRBD2
TGTGCCAGCACCCCGGTAGCGGGAGATGACACCGGGGAGCTGTTTTTT
CASTPVAGDDTGELFF
>TRBJ2-1|NA|TRBV5-1|TRBD2
TGCGCCAGCAGTTCTGGAACGGCGGGAGGGCAGTTCTTC
CASSSGTAGGQFF
>TRBJ2-1|NA|TRBV3-1/TRBV3-2|TRBD2
TGTGCCAGCAGCCAAAGAGGGTTTTCGGGAGGACCTAACAATGAGCAGTTCTTC
CASSQRGFSGGPNNEQFF
>TRBJ2-5|NA|TRBV5-1|NA
TGCGCCAGCAGCTTGGAGTCAGTCCGAGAGACCCAGTACTTC
CASSLESVRETQYF
>TRBJ2-7|NA|TRBV10-2|NA
TGCGCCAGCAGTGAGTGGTTAGGGGCCTACGAGCAGTACTTC
CASSEWLGAYEQYF
>TRBJ2-7|NA|TRBV6-5|TRBD1
TGTGCCAGCAGTCGGGACAGGGATTCCTACGAGCAGTACTTC
CASSRDRDSYEQYF
>TRBJ1-5|NA|TRBV12-3/TRBV12-4|NA
TGTGCCAGCAGTTTAGCGCGAGATCAGCCCCAGCATTTT
CASSLARDQPQHF
>TRBJ2-5|NA|TRBV4-1|TRBD1
TGCGCCAGCAGCCAAAACTTCGGGGACAGGCGACAAGAGACCCAGTACTTC
CASSQNFGDRRQETQYF
>TRBJ2-7|NA|TRBV28|NA
TGTGCCAGCAGCGGTGGAGTTGCCTACGAGCAGTACTTC
CASSGGVAYEQYF
>TRBJ2-7|NA|TRBV5-1|TRBD2
TGCGCCAGCAGCCTGTATAGCGGGAGGGAGGGCGAGCAGTACTTC
CASSLYSGREGEQYF
>TRBJ2-1|NA|TRBV9|TRBD1
TGTGCCAGCAGCGTTCAGGGGGCTATCGGGAATGAGCAGTTCTTC
CASSVQGAIGNEQFF
>TRBJ1-4|NA|TRBV7-9|TRBD1
TGTGCCAGCAGCTCAAGAGGGACAGGGGATGAAAAACTGTTTTTT
CASSSRGTGDEKLFF
>TRBJ2-7|NA|TRBV19|TRBD2
TGTGCCAGTAGTATATCTGGGCTAGCGGGAGGCGAGCAGTACTTC
CASSISGLAGGEQYF
>TRBJ2-1|NA|TRBV23-1|TRBD2
TGCGCCAGCAACGTAGCGGGAAGTGAGCAGTTCTTC
CASNVAGSEQFF
>TRBJ2-2|NA|TRBV2|TRBD2
TGTGCCAGCAGGGCTAGCGGGAGGGCGACCGGGGAGCTGTTTTTT
CASRASGRATGELFF
>TRBJ2-5|once|TRBV7-9|NA
TGTGCCAGCACCCAGCAGGGACTTCCCTGGGAGACCCAGTACTTC
CASTQQGLPWETQYF
>TRBJ1-1|NA|TRBV19|TRBD1
TGTGCCAGTAGTATTTCAGGGGGCGGAAGGAACACTGAAGCTTTCTTT
CASSISGGGRNTEAFF
>TRBJ1-2|once|TRBV7-8|NA
TGTGCCAGCAGCCCCACAGGTACCGGATCCTATGGCTACACCTTC
CASSPTGTGSYGYTF
>TRBJ2-7|NA|TRBV18|NA
TGTGCCAGCTCACCAACGGGAATCGTCTACGAGCAGTACTTC
CASSPTGIVYEQYF
>TRBJ2-4|NA|TRBV6-5|NA
TGTGCCAGCAGTTATGGGCTAAATACTTTCAGGAACATTCAGTACTTC
CASSYGLNTFRNIQYF
>TRBJ2-7|NA|TRBV5-6|NA
TGTGCCAGCAGCGGGAGCGTTCCCTACGAGCAGTACTTC
CASSGSVPYEQYF
>TRBJ2-3|NA|TRBV9|TRBD2
TGTGCCAGCACCGTAGGGGAGGGGAGAGGGACAGATACGCAGTATTTT
CASTVGEGRGTDTQYF
>TRBJ2-2|NA|TRBV30|NA
TGTGCCTGGAGTGTAAGCGTTTGGGAGCTGTTTTTT
CAWSVSVWELFF
>TRBJ1-4|few|TRBV5-4|TRBD1
TGTGCCAGCAGCCCTCCGGGACAGGGGTTTGAAAAACTGTTTTTT
CASSPPGQGFEKLFF
>TRBJ2-1|NA|TRBV24-1|NA
TGTGCCACCAGTGATTTGCTAGGCGAGCAGTTCTTC
CATSDLLGEQFF
>TRBJ2-5|NA|TRBV6-5|NA
TGTGCCAGCAGTTACGGGGCGGGGCTGGCAAGAGAGACCCAGTACTTC
CASSYGAGLARETQYF
>TRBJ2-6|NA|TRBV7-2|NA
TGTGCCAGCAGCTTAGGTTCTTACTCTGGGGCCAACGTCCTGACTTTC
CASSLGSYSGANVLTF
>TRBJ2-3|NA|TRBV7-2|TRBD2
TGTGCCAGCAGCTTATCGGCTAGCGGGATGACAGATACGCAGTATTTT
CASSLSASGMTDTQYF
>TRBJ2-5|NA|TRBV12-3/TRBV12-4|NA
TGTGCCAGCAGTTTCAACAGAAAAGAGACCCAGTACTTC
CASSFNRKETQYF
>TRBJ1-1|NA|TRBV4-2|TRBD1
TGTGCCAGCAGCCATGATCGACAGGGGGTGGGGAACACTGAAGCTTTCTTT
CASSHDRQGVGNTEAFF
>TRBJ2-2|NA|TRBV27|NA
TGTGCCAGCAGTCTCCGGTCGAGAGTGAACACCGGGGAGCTGTTTTTT
CASSLRSRVNTGELFF
>TRBJ1-6|NA|TRBV5-5|NA
TGTGCCAGCAGCCGGGACACCAATTCACCCCTCCACTTT
CASSRDTNSPLHF
>TRBJ1-3|NA|TRBV4-1|NA
TGCGCCAGCAGCCTCCAAGTCGGGACTGGGGGAAACACCATATATTTT
CASSLQVGTGGNTIYF
>TRBJ2-2|NA|TRBV28|NA
TGTGCCAGCAGTTTATGGTCAGGGGACACCGGGGAGCTGTTTTTT
CASSLWSGDTGELFF
>TRBJ1-1|NA|TRBV27|TRBD1
TGTGCCAGCAGTTTAGGGCAGGGGGCGAACACTGAAGCTTTCTTT
CASSLGQGANTEAFF
>TRBJ2-5|NA|TRBV2|TRBD1
TGTGCCAGCAGGAGGGGGCAGCAAGAGACCCAGTACTTC
CASRRGQQETQYF
>TRBJ1-4|NA|TRBV29-1|NA
TGCAGCGGACTGGTTAATGAAAAACTGTTTTTT
CSGLVNEKLFF
>TRBJ1-4|NA|TRBV5-4|NA
TGTGCCAGCAGTCTACCGGGTCTTAATGAAAAACTGTTTTTT
CASSLPGLNEKLFF
>TRBJ1-1|NA|TRBV30|NA
TGTGCCTGGAGTGTACGGGCGGGGGACTCGGGCACTGAAGCTTTCTTT
CAWSVRAGDSGTEAFF
>TRBJ2-1|NA|TRBV28|TRBD2
TGTGCCAGCATCCTCGGGACTAGCTCCTACAATGAGCAGTTCTTC
CASILGTSSYNEQFF
>TRBJ1-2|NA|TRBV2|TRBD1
TGTGCCAGCACTTTCCGGGGACAGCGATTCTATGGCTACACCTTC
CASTFRGQRFYGYTF
>TRBJ1-1|once|TRBV12-3/TRBV12-4|TRBD1
TGTGCCAGCAGAAATACAGGGGAAACTGAAGCTTTCTTT
CASRNTGETEAFF
>TRBJ2-7|few|TRBV5-4|TRBD2
TGTGCCAGCAGTTTACCGGGACTAGCTAACGAGCAGTACTTC
CASSLPGLANEQYF
>TRBJ2-1|NA|TRBV10-1|TRBD2
TGCGCCAGCAGTGGAACTAGCGGGGTATACAATGAGCAGTTCTTC
CASSGTSGVYNEQFF
>TRBJ1-2|NA|TRBV28|TRBD1
TGTGCCAGCACCACTTACTCCCAAGCAATCGGACAGGGGGCAGGCTACACCTTC
CASTTYSQAIGQGAGYTF